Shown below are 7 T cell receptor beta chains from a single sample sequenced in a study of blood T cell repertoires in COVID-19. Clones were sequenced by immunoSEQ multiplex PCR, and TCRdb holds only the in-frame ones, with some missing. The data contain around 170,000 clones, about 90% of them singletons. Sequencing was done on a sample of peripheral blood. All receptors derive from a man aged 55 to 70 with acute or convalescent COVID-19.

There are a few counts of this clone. CDR3 region: CASSLDATSGWQYF. The CDR3 region has the DNA TGTGCCAGCAGCTTAGATGCCACTAGCGGATGGCAGTATTTT. V gene TRBV11-2 combines with J gene TRBJ2-3; 8 bases are a match to TRBD2. CDR1 and CDR2 (germline): SGHAT, FQNNGV. The CDR3 spans 14 residues. V lost 0 bases and J lost 11; bases outside the gene matches: 7.

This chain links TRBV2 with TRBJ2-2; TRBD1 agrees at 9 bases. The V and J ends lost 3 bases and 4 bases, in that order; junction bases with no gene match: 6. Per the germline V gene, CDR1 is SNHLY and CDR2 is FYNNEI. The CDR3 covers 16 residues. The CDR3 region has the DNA TGTGCCAGCAGTGATCTAGGGACAGGGATCACCGGGGAGCTGTTTTTT. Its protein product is CASSDLGTGITGELFF.

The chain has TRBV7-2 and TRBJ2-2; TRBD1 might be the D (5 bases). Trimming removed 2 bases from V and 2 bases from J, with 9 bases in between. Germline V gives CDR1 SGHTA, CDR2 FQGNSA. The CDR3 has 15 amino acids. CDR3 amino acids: CASSLRGYNTGELFF. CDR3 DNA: TGTGCCAGCAGCTTAAGGGGTTACAACACCGGGGAGCTGTTTTTT.

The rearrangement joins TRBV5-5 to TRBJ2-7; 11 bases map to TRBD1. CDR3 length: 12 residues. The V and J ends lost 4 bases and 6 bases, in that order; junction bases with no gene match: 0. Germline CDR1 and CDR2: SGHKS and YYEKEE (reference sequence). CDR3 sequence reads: CASSGQGAEQYF. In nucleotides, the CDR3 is TGTGCCAGCAGCGGACAGGGGGCCGAGCAGTACTTC.

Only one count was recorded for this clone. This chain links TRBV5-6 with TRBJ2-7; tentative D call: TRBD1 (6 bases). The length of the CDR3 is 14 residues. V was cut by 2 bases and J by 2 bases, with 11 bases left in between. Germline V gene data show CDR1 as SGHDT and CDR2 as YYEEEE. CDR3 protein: CASSFWTAAYEQYF. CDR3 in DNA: TGTGCCAGCAGCTTTTGGACAGCTGCCTACGAGCAGTACTTC.

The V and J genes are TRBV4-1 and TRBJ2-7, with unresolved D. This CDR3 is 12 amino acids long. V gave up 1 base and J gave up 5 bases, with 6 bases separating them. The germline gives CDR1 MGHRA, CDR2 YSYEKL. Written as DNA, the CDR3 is TGCGCCAGCAGCCAAGGAAGCGACGAGCAGTACTTC. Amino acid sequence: CASSQGSDEQYF.

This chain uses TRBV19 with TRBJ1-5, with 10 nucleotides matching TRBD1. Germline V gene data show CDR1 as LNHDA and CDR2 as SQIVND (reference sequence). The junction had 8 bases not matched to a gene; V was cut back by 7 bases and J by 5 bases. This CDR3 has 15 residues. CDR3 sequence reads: CASTPDRGVYQPQHF. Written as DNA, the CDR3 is TGTGCCAGTACTCCGGACAGGGGGGTCTATCAGCCCCAGCATTTT.